This T cell receptor (beta chain) was found in a study of T cell repertoires in cytomegalovirus infection. From the reads, TCRdb called clonotypes with MiXCR, one entry per CDR3 protein. The sample shows hundreds of thousands of distinct CDR3 sequences, about 28% of them seen only once. Concerning this clonotype itself: Its antigen is currently unknown.

The sequence came from a human donor in good health (CMV status not recorded). Some clones in this sample may be carry-over from other donors' samples. Specimen: cultured PBMCs, collected from culture after CMV antigen stimulation.

The CDR3 region is CASSYSSLHYEQYF. CDR3 sequence (DNA): TGTGCCAGCAGTTACTCGAGTCTTCACTACGAGCAGTACTTC. The chain employs TRBV6-6 and TRBJ2-7; no reliable D call. Germline CDR1 is MNHNY and CDR2 is SVGAGI (reference sequence). Trimming removed 0 bases at V and 3 bases at J, with 9 bases between. The CDR3 spans 14 residues.